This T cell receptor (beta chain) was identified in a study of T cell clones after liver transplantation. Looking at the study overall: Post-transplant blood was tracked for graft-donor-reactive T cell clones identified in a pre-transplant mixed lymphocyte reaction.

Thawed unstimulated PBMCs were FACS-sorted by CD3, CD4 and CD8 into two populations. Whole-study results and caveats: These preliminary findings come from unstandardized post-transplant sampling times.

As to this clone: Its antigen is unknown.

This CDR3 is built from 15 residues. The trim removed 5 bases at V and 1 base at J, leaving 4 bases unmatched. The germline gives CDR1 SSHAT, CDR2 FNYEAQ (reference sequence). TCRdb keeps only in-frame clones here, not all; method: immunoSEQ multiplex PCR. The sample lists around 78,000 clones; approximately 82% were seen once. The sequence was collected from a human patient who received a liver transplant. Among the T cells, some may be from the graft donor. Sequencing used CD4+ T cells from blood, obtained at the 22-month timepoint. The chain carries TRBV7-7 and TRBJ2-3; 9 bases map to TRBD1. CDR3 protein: CASSPGQGRTDTQYF. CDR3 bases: TGTGCCAGCAGCCCCGGACAGGGGCGCACAGATACGCAGTATTTT.